This T cell receptor beta chain derives from a study of blood T cell repertoires in COVID-19. This clone appeared many times. Some clones are missing from TCRdb's copy, which holds only in-frame ones; the method was immunoSEQ multiplex PCR. The sample consists of roughly 160,000 clones, roughly 80% of them appearing once. V trimming: 6 bases; J trimming: 6 bases; junction bases outside the gene matches: 3. This CDR3 has 14 amino acids. Looked up from germline, CDR1 is SNHLY and CDR2 is FYNNEI. The specimen sequenced was PBMCs or T cells enriched from blood (not recorded which). This TCR derives from a woman aged 40 to 55 with acute COVID-19. This chain joins TRBV2 and TRBJ2-7; TRBD2 matches 15 bases. The CDR3 is CASSGTSGRSEQYV. The DNA for the CDR3 is TGTGCCAGCAGCGGGACTAGCGGGAGGTCCGAGCAGTACGTC.